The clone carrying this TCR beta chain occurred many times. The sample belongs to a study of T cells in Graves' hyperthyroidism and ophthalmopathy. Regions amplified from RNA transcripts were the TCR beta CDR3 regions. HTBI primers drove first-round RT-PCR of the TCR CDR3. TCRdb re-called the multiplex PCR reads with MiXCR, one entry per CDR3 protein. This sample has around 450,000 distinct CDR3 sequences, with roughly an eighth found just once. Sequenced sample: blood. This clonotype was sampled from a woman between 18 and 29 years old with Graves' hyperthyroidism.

CDR3 region: CASSLEVVNTEAFF. The CDR3 DNA reads as TGTGCCAGCAGCTTAGAAGTAGTGAACACTGAAGCTTTCTTT. V and J are TRBV7-9 and TRBJ1-1; D unclear. The CDR3 has 14 amino acids. Germline assignment: CDR1 SEHNR and CDR2 FQNEAQ (reference sequence). Trimming took off 1 base at V and 0 bases at J, with 6 bases between the two ends.